These 5 T cell receptor beta chains share one sample of origin, sequenced in a study of blood T cell repertoires in COVID-19. Profiled with immunoSEQ multiplex PCR; TCRdb holds only in-frame clones, not every one. Altogether 200,000 to 300,000 clones are present, 85% to 90% being singletons, with the ten largest covering under 5%. Sequenced input: PBMCs or T cells enriched from blood (not recorded which). These receptors were collected from a woman aged 25 to 39 who had recovered from COVID-19.

The chain links TRBV30 to TRBJ1-2; no clear D gene. This CDR3 has 12 residues. The V end was cut by 2 bases, the J end by 3 bases, with 7 bases between. Germline V gives CDR1 GTSNPN, CDR2 SVGIG (reference sequence). In nucleotides, the CDR3 is TGTGCCTGGAGTAATTCAGACTATGGCTACACCTTC. Translating it yields CAWSNSDYGYTF.

The chain carries TRBV14 and TRBJ1-3; 10 nucleotides match TRBD1. The germline CDR1 and CDR2 sequences are SGHDN and FVKESK. The length of the CDR3 is 16 residues. J was trimmed by 0 bases and V by 4 bases; bases with no gene match: 3. CDR3 protein: CASSPRQGASGNTIYF. Written as DNA, the CDR3 is TGTGCCAGCAGCCCAAGACAGGGGGCCTCTGGAAACACCATATATTTT.

V gene TRBV7-3 combines with J gene TRBJ2-7; D perhaps matches TRBD2 (5 bases). The CDR3 contains 16 residues. CDR1 and CDR2 from the germline V gene are SGHTA and FQGTGA. V lost 0 bases and J 4 bases, leaving 16 bases between the germline ends. The DNA for the CDR3 is TGTGCCAGCAGCTTAACGATCTCGAGGGCCGGGTACGAGCAGTACTTC. Its translation is CASSLTISRAGYEQYF.

The chain links TRBV5-6 to TRBJ1-3; 11 nucleotides align to TRBD1. CDR1 and CDR2 from the germline V gene are SGHDT and YYEEEE. The CDR3 is 16 amino acids. With V trimmed by 4 bases and J by 3 bases, 6 bases remained unmatched. DNA for the CDR3: TGTGCCAGCAGCGGGGGACAGGGGGTTCGTGGAAACACCATATATTTT. This translates into CASSGGQGVRGNTIYF.

The chain employs TRBV2 and TRBJ1-2; D gene unclear. Trimming removed 0 bases at V and 7 bases at J, with 12 bases between. Looked up from germline, CDR1 is SNHLY and CDR2 is FYNNEI. The CDR3 is made up of 14 amino acids. CDR3 residues: CASSEARRSGGYTF. CDR3 in DNA: TGTGCCAGCAGTGAAGCCCGCAGGAGCGGTGGCTACACCTTC.